Listed here are 15 T cell receptor beta chains from one sample, sequenced in a study of cytomegalovirus exposure and HLA in healthy donors. Primers included in the PCR were 60 Vbeta and 13 Jbeta primers. The data were produced by immunoSEQ multiplex PCR, yet TCRdb's version contains in-frame clones alone and is incomplete. The data contain roughly 300,000 clones, just over 85% of them singletons. The sequenced sample was PBMCs. These receptors were obtained from a man aged 40-49 years in good health and CMV-seropositive.

The chain combines TRBV27 with TRBJ1-1; a possible D gene is TRBD1 (6 bases). Germline V gives CDR1 MNHEY, CDR2 SMNVEV (reference sequence). The CDR3 has 15 residues. Deletions cut 3 bases from V and 1 base from J, with 12 bases between. Here the CDR3 DNA reads TGTGCCAGCAGTTTCTTCGACAGGAGGAACACTGAAGCTTTCTTT. Translation gives CASSFFDRRNTEAFF.

The chain couples TRBV5-4 to TRBJ2-2; 9 bases fit TRBD2. The V gene end was trimmed by 4 bases and the J gene end by 4 bases; junction bases not matched to a gene: 5. Germline CDR1 is SGHNT and CDR2 is YYREEE (reference sequence). The CDR3 sequence is 15 residues long. CDR3 nucleotide sequence: TGTGCCAGCAGCAGGGAACTAGCGGGCACCGGGGAGCTGTTTTTT. Residues: CASSRELAGTGELFF.

This chain links TRBV19 with TRBJ2-1, with 13 bases matching TRBD2. The CDR3 totals 15 residues. Looked up from germline, CDR1 is LNHDA and CDR2 is SQIVND (reference sequence). The V and J ends lost 6 bases and 4 bases, in that order; junction bases with no gene match: 3. CDR3 in amino acids: CASSPTSGGYNEQFF. CDR3 DNA sequence: TGTGCCAGTAGCCCGACTAGCGGGGGGTACAATGAGCAGTTCTTC.

The chain recombines TRBV28 with TRBJ1-2; D gene uncertain. The V end was cut by 3 bases, the J end by 4 bases, with 9 bases between. The CDR3 extends over 13 amino acids. Germline V lookup: CDR1 MDHEN, CDR2 SYDVKM. The CDR3 reads CASSLSAGYGYTF. The CDR3 nucleotides read TGTGCCAGCAGTTTGTCTGCGGGCTATGGCTACACCTTC.

The chain joins TRBV6-5 to TRBJ2-7; D is uncertain. V lost 3 bases and J 2 bases, leaving 8 bases between the germline ends. CDR1 MNHEY and CDR2 SVGAGI come from the germline V gene. The CDR3 length is 13 residues. The CDR3 reads CASSYRRTYEQYF. Written as DNA, the CDR3 is TGTGCCAGCAGTTATAGGCGGACCTACGAGCAGTACTTC.

This clone is a singleton in its sample. The chain couples TRBV4-1 to TRBJ2-7; TRBD1 agrees at 9 bases. The J call may be mistaken, given a closer DNA end match to TRBJ2-1. This CDR3 is 17 amino acids long. Germline V gene sequence: CDR1 MGHRA, CDR2 YSYEKL. The CDR3 spells CASSQVVGTGTYNEQFF. CDR3 coding DNA: TGCGCCAGCAGCCAAGTGGTCGGGACAGGGACCTACAATGAGCAGTTCTTC.

In regard to this clone: Germline is not matched at one junction end, which may reflect a read error. Other DNA sequences in this specimen translate into the identical CDR3. The CDR3 reads CASSLAGKGGNYGYTF. The CDR3 nucleotides read TGCGCCAGCAGTTTGGCCGGGAAGGGAGGCAACTATGGCTACACCTTC. The rearrangement links TRBV5-1 to TRBJ1-2, with D unresolved. Germline CDR1 reads SGHRS; CDR2 reads YFSETQ. The CDR3 consists of 16 residues.

V is TRBV5-5 and J is TRBJ1-4, with TRBD1 matching over 8 bases. This CDR3 comprises 13 residues. Trimming removed 4 bases from V and 7 bases from J; junction bases left unmatched: 3. The germline V gene encodes CDR1 SGHKS and CDR2 YYEKEE (reference sequence). DNA for the CDR3: TGTGCCAGCAGCCCAGGGGGCGGTGAAAAACTGTTTTTT. Protein sequence: CASSPGGGEKLFF.

This clone was recorded once. The chain couples TRBV28 to TRBJ2-5; no clear D gene. CDR1 and CDR2 from the germline V gene are MDHEN and SYDVKM. V shed 5 bases and J shed 5 bases, with 6 bases lying between them. The CDR3 has 11 amino acids. DNA of the CDR3: TGTGCCAGCAGTGTCGTGGAGACCCAGTACTTC. This sequence encodes CASSVVETQYF.

This clone appeared a few times. The chain employs TRBV4-3 and TRBJ1-1; 11 bases agree with TRBD1. V shed 1 base, J shed 4 bases, and the junction held 5 bases outside the gene matches. Per germline, CDR1 LGHNA and CDR2 YSLEER. The CDR3 extends over 16 amino acids. The CDR3 DNA is TGCGCCAGCAGCCAAGGGACAGGGGGCGGGGGCACTGAAGCTTTCTTT. Translation gives CASSQGTGGGGTEAFF.

As DNA, the CDR3 is TGTGCCAGCAGTCCACCGGGACAAGAGAATGAAAAACTGTTTTTT. Translation gives CASSPPGQENEKLFF. The gene calls are TRBV6-6 and TRBJ1-4; TRBD1 might be the D (6 bases). The CDR3 extends over 15 amino acids. V gave up 5 bases and J gave up 5 bases, with 15 bases separating them. The V gene's germline CDR1 is MNHNY and CDR2 SVGAGI (reference sequence).

Note on this clone: The same CDR3 arises from other DNA sequences in this sample as well. The chain links TRBV15 to TRBJ1-5; D may be TRBD1 (5 bases). CDR1 LNHNV and CDR2 YYDKDF come from the germline V gene (reference sequence). CDR3 length equals 14 residues. Trimming left V 1 base short and J 5 bases short, with 9 bases between. The CDR3 bases are TGTGCCACCAGCAGAGCGGGGGAGGATCAGCCCCAGCATTTT. This translates into CATSRAGEDQPQHF.

The V and J genes are TRBV7-9 and TRBJ2-1; 8 nucleotides match TRBD1. The germline gives CDR1 SEHNR, CDR2 FQNEAQ (reference sequence). This CDR3 region has 14 residues. V trimming: 5 bases; J trimming: 3 bases; junction bases outside the gene matches: 3. The CDR3 spells CASSLGQGYNEQFF. For the CDR3, the DNA is TGTGCCAGCAGCCTTGGACAGGGCTACAATGAGCAGTTCTTC.

The V gene is TRBV9, the J gene TRBJ2-1; D is possibly TRBD1 (5 bases). V shed 1 base and J shed 4 bases, with 9 bases lying between them. CDR1 and CDR2 (germline): SGDLS, YYNGEE. This CDR3 spans 14 amino acids. The DNA for the CDR3 is TGTGCCAGCAGCGTATTGGGGCTTTACAATGAGCAGTTCTTC. It yields the protein CASSVLGLYNEQFF.

The chain has TRBV19 and TRBJ2-1; D possibly corresponds to TRBD1 (5 bases). The CDR3 length is 11 residues. Germline CDR1 reads LNHDA; CDR2 reads SQIVND (reference sequence). V shed 5 bases and J shed 7 bases, with 6 bases lying between them. The CDR3: CASSGANEQFF. DNA for the CDR3: TGTGCCAGTAGTGGGGCAAATGAGCAGTTCTTC.